This TCR beta chain was obtained from a study of T cell responses to AZD1222 COVID-19 vaccine. About the study: Researchers grouped second doses given at about 4 or about 12 weeks into one pool. Study-level results: Among the donors, most were white British and more were female, and clonal diversity was possibly underestimated.

Germline CDR1 reads SGHNT; CDR2 reads YYREEE (reference sequence). Trimming removed 4 bases from V and 4 bases from J, with 8 bases in between. The CDR3 extends over 12 amino acids. Clones were sequenced by immunoSEQ multiplex PCR, and TCRdb holds only the in-frame ones, with some missing. The table records 110,000 to 150,000 clones, roughly 92% of them present only once. This clone was detected once. No antigen is known for it. The source was peripheral blood, collected on day 0 of AZD1222 vaccination. The chain carries TRBV5-4 and TRBJ1-1; D may be TRBD1 (5 bases). The clonotype was recovered from an adult in good health. CDR3 residues: CASSRRGTEAFF. The CDR3 DNA is TGTGCCAGCAGCCGGAGGGGCACTGAAGCTTTCTTT.